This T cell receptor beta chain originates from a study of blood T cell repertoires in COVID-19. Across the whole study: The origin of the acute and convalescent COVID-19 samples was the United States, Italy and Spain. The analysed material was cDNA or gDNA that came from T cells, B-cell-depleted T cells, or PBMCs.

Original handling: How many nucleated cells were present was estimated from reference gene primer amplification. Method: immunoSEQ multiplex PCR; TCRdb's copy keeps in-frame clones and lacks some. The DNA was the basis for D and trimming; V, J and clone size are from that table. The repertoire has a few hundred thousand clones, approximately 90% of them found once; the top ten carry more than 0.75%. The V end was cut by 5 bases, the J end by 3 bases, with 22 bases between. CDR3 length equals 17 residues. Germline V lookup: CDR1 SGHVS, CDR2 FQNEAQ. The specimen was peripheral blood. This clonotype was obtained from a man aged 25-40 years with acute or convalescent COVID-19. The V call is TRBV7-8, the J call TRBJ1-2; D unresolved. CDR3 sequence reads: CASSPTKFFQSHYGYTF. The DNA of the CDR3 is TGTGCCAGCAGCCCGACTAAATTTTTCCAGTCCCACTATGGCTACACCTTC.